This T cell receptor beta chain is from a study of blood T cell repertoires in COVID-19. For the study at large: The analysed material was cDNA or gDNA that came from T cells, B-cell-depleted T cells, or PBMCs.

CDR1 and CDR2 (germline): MNHEY, SMNVEV (reference sequence). The CDR3 contains 13 residues. V was pared by 5 bases and J by 11 bases, with 8 bases of the junction left unmatched. Repertoires were generated with immunoSEQ multiplex PCR, while TCRdb's copy carries only in-frame clones and drops some. The table lists 200,000 to 300,000 clones, around 85% of them singletons, with about 3.3% in the top ten. The TCR was taken from a woman between 40 and 55 years old with acute COVID-19. Sequenced sample: PBMCs or T cells enriched from blood (not recorded which). The chain employs TRBV27 and TRBJ2-4, with 8 positions matching TRBD2. The CDR3 DNA reads TGTGCCAGCAGTCCCGGGACTAGTTACCTTCAGTACTTC. This codes for CASSPGTSYLQYF.